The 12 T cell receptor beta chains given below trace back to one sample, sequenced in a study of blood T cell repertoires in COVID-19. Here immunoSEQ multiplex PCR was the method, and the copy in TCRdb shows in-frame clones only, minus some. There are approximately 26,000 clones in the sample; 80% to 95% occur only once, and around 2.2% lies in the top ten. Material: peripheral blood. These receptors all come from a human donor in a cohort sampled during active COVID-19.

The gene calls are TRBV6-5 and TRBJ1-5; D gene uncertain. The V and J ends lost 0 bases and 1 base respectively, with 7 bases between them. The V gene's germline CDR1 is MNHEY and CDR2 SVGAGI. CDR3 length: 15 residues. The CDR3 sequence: CASSYSARSNQPQHF. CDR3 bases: TGTGCCAGCAGTTACTCTGCTCGGAGCAATCAGCCCCAGCATTTT.

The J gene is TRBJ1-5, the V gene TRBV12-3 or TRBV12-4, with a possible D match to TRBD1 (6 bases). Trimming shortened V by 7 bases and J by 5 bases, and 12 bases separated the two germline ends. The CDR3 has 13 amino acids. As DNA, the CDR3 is TGTGCCAGCAATTTTTACAGGGATCAGCCCCAGCATTTT. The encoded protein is CASNFYRDQPQHF.

CDR3: CASSPGTGRPTEAFF. For the CDR3, the DNA is TGTGCCAGCAGCCCCGGGACAGGGAGGCCCACTGAAGCTTTCTTT. The chain uses TRBV6-5 and TRBJ1-1; 9 bases line up with TRBD1. Per the germline V gene, CDR1 is MNHEY and CDR2 is SVGAGI. This CDR3 has 15 amino acids. The V gene end was trimmed by 6 bases and the J gene end by 4 bases; junction bases not matched to a gene: 9.

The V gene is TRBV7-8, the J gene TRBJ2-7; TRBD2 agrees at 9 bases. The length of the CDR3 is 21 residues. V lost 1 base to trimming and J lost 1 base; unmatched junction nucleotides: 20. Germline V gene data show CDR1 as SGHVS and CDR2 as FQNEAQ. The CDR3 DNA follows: TGTGCCAGCAGCTTAGGCCGTGTGTTGGCTAGCGGGGCAAAAACATCCTACGAGCAGTACTTC. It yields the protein CASSLGRVLASGAKTSYEQYF.

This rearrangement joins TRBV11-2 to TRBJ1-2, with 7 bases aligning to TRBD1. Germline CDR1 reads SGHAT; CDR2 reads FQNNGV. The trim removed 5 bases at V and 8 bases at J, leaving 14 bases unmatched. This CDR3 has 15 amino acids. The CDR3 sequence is CASSHHRGRPTGYTF. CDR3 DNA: TGTGCCAGCAGCCACCACAGGGGACGACCAACCGGCTACACCTTC. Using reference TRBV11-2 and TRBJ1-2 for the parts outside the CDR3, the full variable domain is EAGVAQSPRYKIIEKRQSVAFWCNPISGHATLYWYQQILGQGPKLLIQFQNNGVVDDSQLPKDRFSAERLKGVDSTLKIQPAKLEDSAVYLCASSHHRGRPTGYTFGSGTRLTVV.

The CDR3 sequence is CASSLGLAPKNIQYF. The CDR3 region has the DNA TGTGCCAGCAGCTTAGGGCTAGCACCCAAAAACATTCAGTACTTC. The rearrangement uses TRBV11-1 and TRBJ2-4, with D possibly being TRBD2 (5 bases). Trimming removed 1 base from V and 2 bases from J, with 9 bases in between. This CDR3 comprises 15 residues. Germline V gives CDR1 SGHAT, CDR2 FQDESV (reference sequence). Looking up the rest from reference TRBV11-1 and TRBJ2-4 gives the full variable domain: EAEVAQSPRYKITEKSQAVAFWCDPISGHATLYWYRQILGQGPELLVQFQDESVVDDSQLPKDRFSAERLKGVDSTLKIQPAELGDSAMYLCASSLGLAPKNIQYFGAGTRLSVL.

DNA of the CDR3: TGTGCCAGCAGGGGAGCAGGGGTGCAGCCCCAGCATTTT. Translating it yields CASRGAGVQPQHF. The chain links TRBV2 to TRBJ1-5; TRBD1 is a possible D gene (6 bases). CDR3 length: 13 amino acids. Trimming pared 6 bases from V and 7 bases from J, leaving 13 bases between. Germline CDR1 and CDR2: SNHLY and FYNNEI.

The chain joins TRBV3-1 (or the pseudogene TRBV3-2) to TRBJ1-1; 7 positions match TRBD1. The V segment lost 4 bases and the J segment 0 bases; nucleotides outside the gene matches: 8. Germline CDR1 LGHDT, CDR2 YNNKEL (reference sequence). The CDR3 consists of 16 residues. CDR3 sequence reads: CASSLRRTGLNTEAFF. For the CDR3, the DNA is TGTGCCAGCAGCCTACGCCGGACAGGTTTGAACACTGAAGCTTTCTTT.

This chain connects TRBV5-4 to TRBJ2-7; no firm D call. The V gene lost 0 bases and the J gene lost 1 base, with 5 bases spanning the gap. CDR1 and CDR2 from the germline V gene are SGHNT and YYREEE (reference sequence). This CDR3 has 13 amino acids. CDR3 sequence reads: CASSLAGSYEQYF. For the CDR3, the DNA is TGTGCCAGCAGCTTGGCAGGTTCCTACGAGCAGTACTTC.

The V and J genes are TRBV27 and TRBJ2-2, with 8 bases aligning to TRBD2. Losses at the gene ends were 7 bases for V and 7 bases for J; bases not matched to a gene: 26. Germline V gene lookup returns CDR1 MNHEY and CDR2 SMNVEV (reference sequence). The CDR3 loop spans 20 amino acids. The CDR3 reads CASKLQGGRFGSGNVGELFF. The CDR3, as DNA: TGTGCCAGCAAACTACAGGGTGGTCGGTTTGGTAGCGGGAATGTCGGGGAGCTGTTTTTT.

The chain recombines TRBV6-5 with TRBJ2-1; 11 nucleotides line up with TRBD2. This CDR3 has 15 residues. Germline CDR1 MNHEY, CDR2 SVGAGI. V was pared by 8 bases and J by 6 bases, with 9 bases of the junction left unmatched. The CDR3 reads CASVKGTSGSNEQFF. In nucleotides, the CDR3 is TGTGCCAGCGTTAAGGGCACTAGCGGGAGCAATGAGCAGTTCTTC.

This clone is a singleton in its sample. The CDR3, as DNA: TGTGCCAGCAGCCATTCCGGCAGGGGCGAGACTGAAGCTTTCTTT. This codes for CASSHSGRGETEAFF. This chain uses TRBV14 with TRBJ1-1; tentatively, D is TRBD1 (6 bases). This CDR3 is built from 15 residues. Germline values: CDR1 SGHDN, CDR2 FVKESK. The V end lost 3 bases, the J end lost 5 bases, and 16 bases lay between the germline ends.